This T cell receptor beta chain was sequenced in a study of identical twins. With V trimmed by 2 bases and J by 7 bases, 10 bases remained unmatched. The CDR3 consists of 16 residues. Germline lookup yields CDR1 SEHNR and CDR2 FQNEAQ (reference sequence). TCRdb reanalysed the 5' RACE reads using MiXCR and keeps one entry per CDR3 protein. The sample lists roughly 700,000 distinct CDR3 sequences, around 8.3% occurring once. This clonotype was detected a few times. These data also featured in a second study, about yellow fever vaccine responses in identical twins.

V usage is TRBV7-9 and J usage is TRBJ2-7, with 11 bases identical to TRBD1. The clonotype originates from a woman aged 18-35 years in good health. Sequencing used PBMCs. Written as DNA, the CDR3 is TGTGCCAGCAGCTTACCTATCGGACAGGGGGCGAGGGAGCAGTACTTC. Translated, it gives CASSLPIGQGAREQYF.